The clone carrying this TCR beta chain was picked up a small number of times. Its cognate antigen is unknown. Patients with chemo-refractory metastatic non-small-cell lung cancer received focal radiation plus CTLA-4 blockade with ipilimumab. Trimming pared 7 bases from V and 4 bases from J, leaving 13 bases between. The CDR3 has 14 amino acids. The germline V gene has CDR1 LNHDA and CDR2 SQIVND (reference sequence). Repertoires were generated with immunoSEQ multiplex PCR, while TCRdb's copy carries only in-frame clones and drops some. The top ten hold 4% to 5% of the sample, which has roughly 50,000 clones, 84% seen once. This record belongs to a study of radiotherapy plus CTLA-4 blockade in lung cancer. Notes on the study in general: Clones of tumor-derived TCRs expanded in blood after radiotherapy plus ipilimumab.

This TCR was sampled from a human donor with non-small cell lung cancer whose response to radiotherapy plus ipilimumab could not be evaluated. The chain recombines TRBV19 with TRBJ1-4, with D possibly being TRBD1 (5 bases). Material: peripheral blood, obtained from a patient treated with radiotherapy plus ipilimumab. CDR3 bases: TGTGCCAGTATGGCGACAGTGCGTAATGAAAAACTGTTTTTT. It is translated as CASMATVRNEKLFF.